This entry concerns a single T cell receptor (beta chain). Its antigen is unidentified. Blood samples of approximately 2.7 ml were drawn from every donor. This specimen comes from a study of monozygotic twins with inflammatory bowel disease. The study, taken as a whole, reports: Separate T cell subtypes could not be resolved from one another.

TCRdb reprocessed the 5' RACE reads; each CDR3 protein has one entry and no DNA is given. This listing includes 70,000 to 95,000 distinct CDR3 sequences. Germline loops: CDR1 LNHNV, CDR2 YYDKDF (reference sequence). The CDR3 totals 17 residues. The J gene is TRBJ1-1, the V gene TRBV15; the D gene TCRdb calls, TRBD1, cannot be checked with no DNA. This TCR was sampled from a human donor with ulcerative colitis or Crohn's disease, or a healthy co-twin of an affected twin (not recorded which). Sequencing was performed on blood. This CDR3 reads CATSGPGQGQGNTEAFF.